The 17 T cell receptor beta chains below all came from one sample that was sequenced in a study of neoadjuvant anti-PD-1 for oral cavity cancer. The assay was immunoSEQ multiplex PCR, and TCRdb's table has in-frame clones only and misses some. The sample lists about 42,000 clones, 77% occurring once. Time point meaning: after neoadjuvant nivolumab, at surgical resection. Source: PBMCs, taken after nivolumab (anti-PD-1) treatment. These receptors originate from a person aged 35-79 years with oral cavity squamous cell carcinoma.

V is TRBV28 and J is TRBJ2-5; D tentatively reads TRBD1 or TRBD2 (6 bases each). This CDR3 comprises 15 residues. Germline V gene sequence: CDR1 MDHEN, CDR2 SYDVKM. V shed 5 bases and J shed 2 bases, with 15 bases lying between them. The CDR3 nucleotides are TGTGCCAGCAGTAAAACAGGGAGGCAACAAGAGACCCAGTACTTC. Its protein is CASSKTGRQQETQYF.

The chain carries TRBV6-1 and TRBJ1-5, with a possible D match to TRBD1 (6 bases). Germline loops: CDR1 MNHNS, CDR2 SASEGT. V was pared by 7 bases and J by 6 bases, with 16 bases between. This CDR3 is 14 amino acids long. In DNA form, the CDR3 reads TGTGCCAGCAAGCCGGGACAACTAATTCAGCCCCAGCATTTT. It specifies CASKPGQLIQPQHF.

The rearrangement links TRBV19 to TRBJ1-5; D is undetermined. Germline V gene lookup returns CDR1 LNHDA and CDR2 SQIVND (reference sequence). Deletions cut 7 bases from V and 5 bases from J, with 18 bases between. This CDR3 is built from 15 residues. The CDR3 here is CASKSQVRSYQPQHF. The CDR3 DNA reads TGTGCCAGTAAATCCCAGGTGAGGAGTTATCAGCCCCAGCATTTT. Full variable domain (missing parts from reference TRBV19 and TRBJ1-5): DGGITQSPKYLFRKEGQNVTLSCEQNLNHDAMYWYRQDPGQGLRLIYYSQIVNDFQKGDIAEGYSVSREKKESFPLTVTSAQKNPTAFYLCASKSQVRSYQPQHFGDGTRLSIL.

The V gene is TRBV5-1, the J gene TRBJ2-4; TRBD1 matches 8 bases. This CDR3 has 13 amino acids. The ends lost 3 bases at V and 9 bases at J; junction bases unmatched: 5. Germline loops: CDR1 SGHRS, CDR2 YFSETQ. The CDR3 spells CASSSSGTGIQYF. CDR3 DNA sequence: TGCGCCAGCAGCTCCTCCGGGACAGGCATTCAGTACTTC.

The V call is TRBV5-8, the J call TRBJ2-5, with D uncertain. Germline V CDR1 and CDR2: SGHTS, YDEGEE. Trimming pared 1 base from V and 9 bases from J, leaving 7 bases between. The CDR3 sequence is 11 residues long. CDR3 DNA: TGTGCCAGCAGCTTGCCGATGGCCCAGTACTTC. It specifies CASSLPMAQYF.

A single count supports this clone. V is TRBV6-4 and J is TRBJ2-3, with D maybe TRBD1 (5 bases). Looked up from germline, CDR1 is MRHNA and CDR2 is SNTAGT. V was clipped by 2 bases and J by 8 bases, with 11 bases between them. The CDR3 consists of 13 residues. The CDR3 nucleotides are TGTGCCAGCAGTGACGACAGCAGAGGTACGCAGTATTTT. Translating it yields CASSDDSRGTQYF.

This rearrangement joins TRBV5-1 to TRBJ2-2; TRBD1 matches 11 bases. The germline gives CDR1 SGHRS, CDR2 YFSETQ. V shed 0 bases, J shed 5 bases, and the junction held 3 bases outside the gene matches. The CDR3 has 16 residues. The CDR3 DNA sequence: TGCGCCAGCAGCTTGGTGGGACAGGGGGTTACCGGGGAGCTGTTTTTT. Its protein is CASSLVGQGVTGELFF.

Concerning this clone: Other DNA sequences in the same sample also yield this CDR3. V gene TRBV7-6 combines with J gene TRBJ1-6, with TRBD1 identical over 10 bases. This CDR3 region has 15 residues. CDR1 SGHVS and CDR2 FNYEAQ come from the germline V gene. Trimming removed 1 base from V and 9 bases from J; junction bases left unmatched: 3. The CDR3 is CASSLEGQGSSPLHF. CDR3 DNA: TGTGCCAGCAGCTTAGAGGGACAGGGGTCTTCACCCCTCCACTTT.

This chain links TRBV27 with TRBJ2-7; D is uncertain. Trimming cost V 5 bases and J 6 bases, with 17 bases left between them. The CDR3 is 14 amino acids. Germline V gives CDR1 MNHEY, CDR2 SMNVEV (reference sequence). The CDR3 loop reads CASSPSGSRFEQYF. The CDR3 bases are TGTGCCAGCAGTCCCTCCGGGTCTCGGTTCGAGCAGTACTTC.

This chain uses TRBV7-9 with TRBJ2-5, with 7 bases that match TRBD1. J gave up 7 bases and V 1 base, and 6 bases lay outside the gene matches. Germline V CDR1 and CDR2: SEHNR, FQNEAQ (reference sequence). The CDR3 totals 14 residues. The CDR3, as DNA: TGTGCCAGCAGCTTAGAAGTGACAGGGACGACCCAGTACTTC. As protein: CASSLEVTGTTQYF.

The gene calls are TRBV4-1 and TRBJ1-1, with 7 bases aligning to TRBD1. Germline lookup yields CDR1 MGHRA and CDR2 YSYEKL. The CDR3 is made up of 16 amino acids. The trim removed 3 bases at V and 0 bases at J, leaving 7 bases unmatched. The CDR3 sequence is CASSHQTGIMNTEAFF. The CDR3 nucleotides read TGCGCCAGCAGCCATCAGACAGGGATTATGAACACTGAAGCTTTCTTT.

The chain recombines TRBV28 with TRBJ1-1; D possibly corresponds to TRBD1 (6 bases). The ends were cut back, 8 bases at V and 4 bases at J, with 8 bases in the middle. CDR1 and CDR2 from the germline V gene are MDHEN and SYDVKM. The CDR3 runs to 11 residues. DNA for the CDR3: TGTGCCAGCCTCAGGGGCACTGAAGCTTTCTTT. The encoded protein is CASLRGTEAFF.

This sequence joins TRBV6-4 and TRBJ2-7; a possible D gene is TRBD2 (5 bases). The CDR3 extends over 17 amino acids. V lost 2 bases to trimming and J lost 2 bases, with 19 bases between them. From germline, CDR1 is MRHNA and CDR2 SNTAGT. Here the CDR3 reads CASSDTDRRISAYEQYF. The CDR3 nucleotides are TGTGCCAGCAGTGACACAGATAGGAGGATTTCAGCCTACGAGCAGTACTTC.

The chain links TRBV6-6 to TRBJ2-1; D not certain. Trimming pared 0 bases from V and 6 bases from J, leaving 15 bases between. Germline CDR1 is MNHNY and CDR2 is SVGAGI (reference sequence). The CDR3 contains 16 residues. The DNA for the CDR3 is TGTGCCAGCAGTTACTCGGGGTCTAGAGGTCCCAATGAGCAGTTCTTC. Encoded protein: CASSYSGSRGPNEQFF.

The CDR3 sequence is CASSLETPNEKLFF. In nucleotides, the CDR3 is TGCGCCAGCAGCTTGGAGACGCCTAATGAAAAACTGTTTTTT. The rearrangement uses TRBV5-1 and TRBJ1-4; no reliable D call. Trimming took 0 bases from V and 3 from J, leaving 6 bases between them. Per germline, CDR1 SGHRS and CDR2 YFSETQ. The CDR3 has 14 residues.

The rearrangement links TRBV7-6 to TRBJ2-1, with 10 bases fitting TRBD1. The germline gives CDR1 SGHVS, CDR2 FNYEAQ. V was pared by 5 bases and J by 4 bases, with 2 bases of the junction left unmatched. The CDR3 sequence is 14 residues long. The CDR3 DNA reads TGTGCCAGCAGCCCGGACAGGGGGTACAATGAGCAGTTCTTC. Translating it yields CASSPDRGYNEQFF.

This clone was seen a few times. This chain connects TRBV21-1 to TRBJ2-7; the D segment call TRBD2 is taken from the table without a DNA check. TRBV21-1 constitutes a pseudogene. The CDR3 consists of 17 residues. The CDR3: CASSKVVASGRPYEQYF. The CDR3 nucleotides are TGTGCCAGCAGCAAAGTGGTGGCGAGCGGGCGACCCTACGAGCAGTACTTC.